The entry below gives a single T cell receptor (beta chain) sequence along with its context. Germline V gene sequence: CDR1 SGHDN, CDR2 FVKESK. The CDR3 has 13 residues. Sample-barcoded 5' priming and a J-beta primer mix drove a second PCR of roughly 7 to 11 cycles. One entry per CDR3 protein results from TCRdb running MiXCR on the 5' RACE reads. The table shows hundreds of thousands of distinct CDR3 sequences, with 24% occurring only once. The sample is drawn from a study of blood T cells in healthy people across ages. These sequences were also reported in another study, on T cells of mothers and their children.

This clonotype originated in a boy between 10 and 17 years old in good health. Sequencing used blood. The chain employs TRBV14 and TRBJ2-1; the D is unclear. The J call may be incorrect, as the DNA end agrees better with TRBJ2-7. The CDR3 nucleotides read TGTGCCAGCAGCCAAGTCGGCCAGACCGAGCAGTACTTC. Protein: CASSQVGQTEQYF.